These T cell receptor beta chains were read from a single sample in a study of blood T cells in healthy people across ages. One entry per CDR3 protein, called by TCRdb with MiXCR from the 5' RACE reads. The sample contains about a million distinct CDR3 sequences, just over 50% of which appear only once. Sequenced input: blood. These receptors were taken from a woman aged 55-70 years in good health. CDR3s include the opening cysteine and the closing phenylalanine or tryptophan. The D gene is left open where the match is weak. Clone size is given for some rows only: seen once, a few or many times, or a class if the clone is expanded.

len,j_gene,abundance,v_gene,d_gene,CDR3nt,CDR3aa
13,TRBJ1-4,NA,TRBV29-1,NA,TGCAGCGTTGAGGGACAACTTGATGAAAAACTGTTTTTT,CSVEGQLDEKLFF
15,TRBJ2-5,NA,TRBV7-8,NA,TGTGCCAGCAGCTTAGGGGCACAGCCCCAAGAGACCCAGTACTTC,CASSLGAQPQETQYF
15,TRBJ2-7,NA,TRBV7-7,NA,TGTGCCAGCAGCTTGGGACCGAACTACTACAATGAGCAGTACTTC,CASSLGPNYYNEQYF
14,TRBJ2-3,once,TRBV7-2,NA,TGTGCCAGCAGCTTTTCCGCGACAGGGAGGATACCGTATTTT,CASSFSATGRIPYF
15,TRBJ2-1,few,TRBV7-3,TRBD2,TGTGCCAGCAGCGCAAGGGGACTAGCGACCAATGAGCAGTTCTTC,CASSARGLATNEQFF
13,TRBJ2-7,NA,TRBV18,NA,TGTGCCAGCTCACCAATATGGACCTACGAGCAGTACTTC,CASSPIWTYEQYF
14,TRBJ2-5,NA,TRBV4-2,NA,TGTGCCAGCAGCTCAAGGCCCCAGGGGGAGACCCAGTACTTC,CASSSRPQGETQYF
16,TRBJ2-1,NA,TRBV4-1,NA,TGCGCCAGCAGCCCGATGGGGGAGAGCTCCTACAATGAGCAGTTCTTC,CASSPMGESSYNEQFF
14,TRBJ1-1,NA,TRBV6-5,TRBD1,TGTGCCAGCAGGGGACAGGGTGTACACACTGAAGCTTTCTTT,CASRGQGVHTEAFF
13,TRBJ2-5,many,TRBV4-1,NA,TGCGCCAGCAGCCAAGGGAGACTGGAGACCCAGTACTTC,CASSQGRLETQYF
14,TRBJ2-2,NA,TRBV12-3/TRBV12-4,NA,TGTGCCAGCAGTTTCGAACTGGACACCGGGGAGCTGTTTTTT,CASSFELDTGELFF
13,TRBJ2-7,NA,TRBV12-3/TRBV12-4,NA,TGTGCCAGTAGTGGGCGGGAAAAGGGCGAGCAGTACTTC,CASSGREKGEQYF
13,TRBJ2-4,NA,TRBV6-1,NA,TGTGCCAGCAGTGAAGCAGGAGTAACCATTCAGTACTTC,CASSEAGVTIQYF
15,TRBJ1-4,NA,TRBV30,NA,TGTGCCTGGAACGTAGGGGAATACACTAATGAAAAACTGTTTTTT,CAWNVGEYTNEKLFF
14,TRBJ2-5,few,TRBV5-1,NA,TGCGCCAGCAGCTTTAATGTCCGCCAAGAGACCCAGTACTTC,CASSFNVRQETQYF
17,TRBJ2-5,NA,TRBV6-5,TRBD2,TGTGCCAGCAGTTACGCTCCACTAGCGGGGTACCAAGAGACCCAGTACTTC,CASSYAPLAGYQETQYF
14,TRBJ2-7,many,TRBV5-5,NA,TGTGCCAGCAGTTTTGGGGACGGCTCCTACGAGCAGTACTTC,CASSFGDGSYEQYF
16,TRBJ1-5,once,TRBV7-8,NA,TGTGCCAGCAGCTTAGAACCGGCAGCCCTCAATCAGCCCCAGCATTTT,CASSLEPAALNQPQHF
15,TRBJ2-7,NA,TRBV27,NA,TGTGCCAGCAGTCTCTCGGGGGACAGCACCTACGAGCAGTACTTC,CASSLSGDSTYEQYF
14,TRBJ2-1,NA,TRBV4-1,NA,TGCGCCAGCAGCCAAGGATCATACAGGGAGGGGGCGTTCTTC,CASSQGSYREGAFF
15,TRBJ2-7,NA,TRBV4-1,NA,TGCGCCAGCAGCCAAGTACATCTAGGGACCTACGAGCAGTACTTC,CASSQVHLGTYEQYF
16,TRBJ2-3,few,TRBV7-6,TRBD2,TGTGCCAGCTCCAATCCCACTAGCGGGTTGACAGATACGCAGTATTTT,CASSNPTSGLTDTQYF
14,TRBJ2-1,NA,TRBV29-1,NA,TGCAGCGTACCTGGGGCGGGAACCTACAATGAGCAGTTCTTC,CSVPGAGTYNEQFF
15,TRBJ2-7,many,TRBV13,TRBD2,TGTGCCAGCAGCTTAGGGGGGCTAGCGGGAGACGAGCAGTACTTC,CASSLGGLAGDEQYF
13,TRBJ2-1,few,TRBV29-1,TRBD2,TGCAGCGTTGGGGCGGGGGGGGTTAATGAGCAGTTCTTC,CSVGAGGVNEQFF
13,TRBJ2-1,many,TRBV29-1,NA,TGCAGCGCCCGTGCCCCCGCATCCCTGGAGCAGTTCTTC,CSARAPASLEQFF
15,TRBJ1-5,NA,TRBV4-2,NA,TGTGCCAGCAGCCCCGACCGCCAGGGACATCAGCCCCAGCATTTT,CASSPDRQGHQPQHF
17,TRBJ2-3,few,TRBV12-5,TRBD1,TGTGCTAGTGGTTTCGGATCGTCGGGGACAGCTACAGATACGCAGTATTTT,CASGFGSSGTATDTQYF
15,TRBJ1-1,NA,TRBV5-6,TRBD1,TGTGCCAGCAGCCATAGGTCAGGGGGCGTTACTGAAGCTTTCTTT,CASSHRSGGVTEAFF
13,TRBJ2-3,NA,TRBV10-3,NA,TGTGCCATCAGCCCAATGGGAACAGATACGCAGTATTTT,CAISPMGTDTQYF
16,TRBJ2-3,many,TRBV27,TRBD2,TGTGCCAGCAGTTTAAGGCGGGAGCCTCCCACAGATACGCAGTATTTT,CASSLRREPPTDTQYF
14,TRBJ2-5,NA,TRBV12-3/TRBV12-4,TRBD2,TGTGCCAGCAGTCAGACTAGCGTATTTGAGACCCAGTACTTC,CASSQTSVFETQYF
10,TRBJ2-3,few,TRBV10-3,NA,TGTGCCACGTCCGCAGATACGCAGTATTTT,CATSADTQYF
13,TRBJ2-3,NA,TRBV20-1,TRBD1,TGCAGTGCTAACGGACAGGGCACAGATACGCAGTATTTT,CSANGQGTDTQYF
15,TRBJ2-2,NA,TRBV12-3/TRBV12-4,TRBD2,TGTGCCAGCAGTTTAGGGACTAGCCGCAGCGGGGAGCTGTTTTTT,CASSLGTSRSGELFF
13,TRBJ2-7,NA,TRBV27,NA,TGTGCCAGCAGGCCAGACCTCCGGTGGGCCCAGTACTTC,CASRPDLRWAQYF
16,TRBJ2-3,NA,TRBV7-2,TRBD2,TGTGCCAGCAGCTGGGGGCCTAGCGGGAGTCTAGATACGCAGTATTTT,CASSWGPSGSLDTQYF
17,TRBJ2-3,NA,TRBV4-3,TRBD1,TGCGCCAGCAGCCTAGTCGCCGGGACAGTTAGCACAGATACGCAGTATTTT,CASSLVAGTVSTDTQYF
17,TRBJ2-6,NA,TRBV5-1,TRBD1,TGCGCCAGCGGCCAACAGGGGAAGGGCTTTGGGGCCAACGTCCTGACTTTC,CASGQQGKGFGANVLTF
15,TRBJ1-1,few,TRBV27,TRBD1,TGTGCCAGCAGTTCCGCTCCCTCCGGGACAGGTGAAGCTTTCTTT,CASSSAPSGTGEAFF
16,TRBJ1-1,NA,TRBV11-3,NA,TGTGCCAGCAGCCTCTCCCCCATGTGCGCTTACACTGAAGCTTTCTTT,CASSLSPMCAYTEAFF
15,TRBJ1-6,NA,TRBV7-2,NA,TGTGCCAGCAGCTTAGTTCGTCAGGGTGGTTCACCCCTCCACTTT,CASSLVRQGGSPLHF
13,TRBJ1-2,NA,TRBV7-8,NA,TGTGCCAGCAGCGGGACTCTTAGTTATGGCTACACCTTC,CASSGTLSYGYTF